This T cell receptor (beta chain) was documented in a study of blood T cells in healthy people across ages. Turning to the study itself: Template-switching capture recovered about one barcoded beta molecule per two T cells.

Study findings and constraints: Strong correlation linked observed beta diversity and percent naive T cells.

Donation came from healthy Caucasian individuals in Russia who were aged 6 to 90. For the second PCR, which ran for 7 to 11 cycles, a sample-barcoded 5' primer and a J-beta primer mix were used. Through a template-switch adaptor with 12 random nucleotides, each cDNA molecule received a tag. TCRdb re-called the 5' RACE reads through MiXCR, storing one row per CDR3 protein. The sample lists 910,000 or so distinct CDR3 sequences; about 53% were seen once. CDR3 size: 15 residues. Trimming removed 1 base from V and 3 bases from J; junction bases left unmatched: 4. This clonotype appeared a few times. The antigen is unknown.

Sequencing was carried out using blood. The genes are TRBV12-3 or TRBV12-4 and TRBJ2-3; 7 bases line up with TRBD1. The clonotype comes from a woman aged 55-70 years in good health. In nucleotides, the CDR3 is TGTGCCAGCAGTTTAGGGGGACAGAATACAGATACGCAGTATTTT. This encodes CASSLGGQNTDTQYF.